This T cell receptor beta chain stems from a study of shared clonotypes between healthy human individuals. Clones were read by immunoSEQ multiplex PCR, and TCRdb kept only the in-frame ones, dropping some. The table includes roughly 2 million clones, 90% to 95% detected once. Study findings and constraints: Generation probability values for non-shared clonotypes were lower than those for clonotypes shared by all four donors.

Note on this clone: The target antigen is unknown.

The sequenced material came from naive CD4+ T cells sorted from blood. Subset in this sample: CD45RA+ positively selected. This TCR came from a young man in good health.

CDR3 residues: CASSSMGSGANVLTF. The CDR3 DNA follows: TGTGCCAGCAGCTCAATGGGCTCTGGGGCCAACGTCCTGACTTTC. The chain couples TRBV7-2 to TRBJ2-6; no firm D call. V lost 4 bases, J lost 0 bases, and 7 bases lay in between. The CDR3 length is 15 residues. Germline V gene data show CDR1 as SGHTA and CDR2 as FQGNSA.